This T cell receptor beta chain was sequenced for a study of identifying expanded T cells in peripheral blood. Remarks on this clone: Its antigen is currently unknown.

Only in-frame clones appear in the TCRdb table, and some are missing; sequencing was by immunoSEQ multiplex PCR. Of fewer than 80,000 clones listed, approximately 83% were seen once; the top ten hold approximately 19%. Collection occurred without any documented infections or immune events in donors. Overall study findings and caveats: Technical replicates showed roughly 1.2 changed clones; roughly two weeks around 15; four weeks 19. Clone count variance between roughly 2-week samples rose with total template count.

The germline gives CDR1 SGHVS, CDR2 FQNEAQ. V trimming: 4 bases; J trimming: 6 bases; junction bases outside the gene matches: 8. The length of the CDR3 is 15 residues. The clonotype originates from a person between 18 and 75 years old in good health. Sequenced sample: blood. The chain couples TRBV7-8 to TRBJ1-1; 10 positions match TRBD1. The CDR3 DNA reads as TGTGCCAGCAGCTCGGTCGGGACAGGGGTGGCTGAAGCTTTCTTT. Its protein product is CASSSVGTGVAEAFF.